This entry concerns a single T cell receptor (beta chain). Its antigen is as yet unknown. The data are from a study of naive and memory T cell subsets. The study, taken as a whole, reports: A few larger clonotypes appeared in naive repertoires, especially CD8, possibly memory cells re-expressing CD45RA.

Two oligonucleotides, mixed equimolar, formed the beta constant-region primer covering TRBC1 and TRBC2. Ligated cDNA was amplified by four rounds of PCR with nested alpha and beta constant-region primers and SP2. TCRdb itself ran the UMI-ligation and nested PCR reads through MiXCR, one entry per CDR3 protein. The top ten clones hold just over 0.13% of a sample with around 83,000 distinct CDR3 sequences, over 9% of them seen once. Alpha and beta libraries were amplified separately from the second PCR onward. Sequences were obtained from naive CD4+ T cells from blood. The TCR was taken from a human donor in good health.

CDR3 coding DNA: TGTGCCAGCAGTTTACAGTTAGGGACAGCCAACACTGAAGCTTTCTTT. Translating gives CASSLQLGTANTEAFF. The V call is TRBV27, the J call TRBJ1-1, with 7 bases aligning to TRBD1. Germline values: CDR1 MNHEY, CDR2 SMNVEV (reference sequence). After removal of 2 bases from V and 2 bases from J, the junction contained 8 bases not matched to a gene. CDR3 size: 16 residues.